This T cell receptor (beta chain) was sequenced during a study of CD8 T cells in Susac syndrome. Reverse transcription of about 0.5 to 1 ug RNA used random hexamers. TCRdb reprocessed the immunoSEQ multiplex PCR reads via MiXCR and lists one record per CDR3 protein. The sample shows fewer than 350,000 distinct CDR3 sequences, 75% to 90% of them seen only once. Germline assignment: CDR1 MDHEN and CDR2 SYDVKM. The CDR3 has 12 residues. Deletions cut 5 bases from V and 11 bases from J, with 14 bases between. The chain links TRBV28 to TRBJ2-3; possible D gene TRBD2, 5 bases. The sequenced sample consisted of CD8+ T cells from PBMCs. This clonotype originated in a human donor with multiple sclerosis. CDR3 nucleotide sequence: TGTGCCAGCAGTCCGGGCCCGAGGGAGCAGTATTTT. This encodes CASSPGPREQYF.